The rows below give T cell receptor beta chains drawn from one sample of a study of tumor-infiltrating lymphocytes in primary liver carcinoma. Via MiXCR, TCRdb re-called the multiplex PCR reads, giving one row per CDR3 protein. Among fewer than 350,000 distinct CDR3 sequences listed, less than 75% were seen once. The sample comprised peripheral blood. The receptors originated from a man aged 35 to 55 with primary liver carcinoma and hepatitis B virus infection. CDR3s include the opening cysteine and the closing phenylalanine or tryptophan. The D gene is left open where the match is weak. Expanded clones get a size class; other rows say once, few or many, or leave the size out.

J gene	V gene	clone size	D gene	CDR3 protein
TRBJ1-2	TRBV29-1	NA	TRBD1	CSVEEGTGRGYAF
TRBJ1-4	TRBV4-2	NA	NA	CASNQEGETTNEKLFF
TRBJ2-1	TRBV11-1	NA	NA	CASRLANIVEQFF
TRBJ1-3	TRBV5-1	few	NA	CASSGEPVGNTIYF
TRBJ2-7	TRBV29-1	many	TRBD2	CSVSGLAGGPSYEQYF
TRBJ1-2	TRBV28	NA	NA	CASSSSVQGNYGYTF
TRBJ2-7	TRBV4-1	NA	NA	CAISQQDMVIAYEQYF
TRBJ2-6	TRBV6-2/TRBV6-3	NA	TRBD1	CARSRGQVGGANVLTF
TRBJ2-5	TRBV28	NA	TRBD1	CASSGSGTAQETHYF
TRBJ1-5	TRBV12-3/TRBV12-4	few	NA	CASRLVVGSNQPQHF
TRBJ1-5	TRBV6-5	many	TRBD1	CASRQGALNSNQPQHF
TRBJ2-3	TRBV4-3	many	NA	CASSQDATRRANTDTQYF
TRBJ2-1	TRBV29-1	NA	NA	CSVRRSQGLYNEQFF
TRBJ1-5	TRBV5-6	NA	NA	CAISLGRDGIQHF
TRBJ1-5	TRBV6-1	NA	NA	CASRGRGVGNQPQHF
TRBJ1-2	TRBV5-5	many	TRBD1	CASSLTGTGDGYTF
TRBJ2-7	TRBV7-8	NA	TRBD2	CASSTEAGALYEQYF
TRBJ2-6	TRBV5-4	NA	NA	CASSQGATGANVPTF
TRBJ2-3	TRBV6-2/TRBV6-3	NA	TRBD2	CASSYSRLAGARIDTQYF
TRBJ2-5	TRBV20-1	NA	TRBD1	CSASPRGRQETQYF
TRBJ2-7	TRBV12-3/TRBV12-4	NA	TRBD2	CANSSARTSGNLEQYF
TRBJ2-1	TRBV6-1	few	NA	CAISTRSLALNNEQFF
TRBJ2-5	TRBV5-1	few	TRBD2	CASSSLAGVQETQYF
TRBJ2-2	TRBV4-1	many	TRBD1	CASSREDRRRTGELFF
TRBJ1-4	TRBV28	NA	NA	CASSLGVGQPVEKLFF
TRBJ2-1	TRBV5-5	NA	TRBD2	CASSGSGTSEFNEQFF
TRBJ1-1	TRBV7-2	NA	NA	CASSRNVGPGVPEAFF
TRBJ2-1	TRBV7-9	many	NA	CASSVSDEQFF
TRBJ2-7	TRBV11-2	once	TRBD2	CASTLMASGRGSSYEQYF
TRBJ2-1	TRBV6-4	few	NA	CASSELGQQFF
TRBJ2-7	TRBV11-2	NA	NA	CAGSSGEDYEQYF
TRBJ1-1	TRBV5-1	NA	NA	CASSLEGDVHTEAFF
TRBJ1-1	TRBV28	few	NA	CASSLGISEAFF
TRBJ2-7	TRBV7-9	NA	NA	CASSLGDGYEQYF
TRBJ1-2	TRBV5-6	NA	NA	CVSSFREGYTF
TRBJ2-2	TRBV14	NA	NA	CARSQKRGGELFF
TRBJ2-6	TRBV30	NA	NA	CAWSTWGAGANVLTF
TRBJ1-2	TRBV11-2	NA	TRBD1	CANSIDDRAYYGYTF
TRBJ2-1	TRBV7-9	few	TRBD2	CASSPGTSDGDEQFF
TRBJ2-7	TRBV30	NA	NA	CATLSPGDYEQYF
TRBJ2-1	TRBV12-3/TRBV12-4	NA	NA	CASRQTGARGDEQFF
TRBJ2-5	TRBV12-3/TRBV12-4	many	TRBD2	CASSPSGSGTQYF
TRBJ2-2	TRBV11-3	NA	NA	CAGSSIPGLNTGELFF
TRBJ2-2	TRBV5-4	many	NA	CASSLGGSGRTGELFF
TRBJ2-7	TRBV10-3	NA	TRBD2	CAIKAVTSGEYEQYF
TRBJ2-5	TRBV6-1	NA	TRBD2	CARSGPDRPGGAQYF
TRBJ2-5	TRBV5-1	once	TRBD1	CASNLAQGPFGTQYF
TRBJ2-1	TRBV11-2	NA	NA	CASSLERVTAYNEQFF